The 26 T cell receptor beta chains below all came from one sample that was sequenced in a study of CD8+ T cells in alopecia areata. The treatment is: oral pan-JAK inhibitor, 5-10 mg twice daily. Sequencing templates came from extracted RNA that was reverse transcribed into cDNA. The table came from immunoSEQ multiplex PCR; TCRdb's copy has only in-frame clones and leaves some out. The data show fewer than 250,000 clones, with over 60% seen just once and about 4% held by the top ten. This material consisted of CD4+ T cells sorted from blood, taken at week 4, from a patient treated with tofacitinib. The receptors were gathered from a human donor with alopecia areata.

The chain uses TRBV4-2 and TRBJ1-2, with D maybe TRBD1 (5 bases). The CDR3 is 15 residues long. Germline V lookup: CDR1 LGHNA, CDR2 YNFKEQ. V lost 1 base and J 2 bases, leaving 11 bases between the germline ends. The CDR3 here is CASSQVARENYGYTF. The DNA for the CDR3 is TGTGCCAGCAGCCAAGTAGCCAGGGAGAACTATGGCTACACCTTC.

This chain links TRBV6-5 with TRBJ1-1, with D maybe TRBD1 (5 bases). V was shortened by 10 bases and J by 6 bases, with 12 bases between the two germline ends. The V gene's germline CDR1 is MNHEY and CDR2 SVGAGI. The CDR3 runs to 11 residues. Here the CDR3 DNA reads TGTGCCACAAACCAGGGCTCTGAAGCTTTCTTT. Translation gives CATNQGSEAFF.

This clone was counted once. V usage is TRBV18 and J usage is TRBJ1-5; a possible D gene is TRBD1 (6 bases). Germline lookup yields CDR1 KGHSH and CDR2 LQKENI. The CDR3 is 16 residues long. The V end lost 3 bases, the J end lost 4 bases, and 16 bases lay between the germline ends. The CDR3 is CASSPPGTHTNQPQHF. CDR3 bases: TGTGCCAGCTCACCGCCGGGGACACATACTAATCAGCCCCAGCATTTT. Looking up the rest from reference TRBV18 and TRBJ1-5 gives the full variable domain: NAGVMQNPRHLVRRRGQEARLRCSPMKGHSHVYWYRQLPEEGLKFMVYLQKENIIDESGMPKERFSAEFPKEGPSILRIQQVVRGDSAAYFCASSPPGTHTNQPQHFGDGTRLSIL.

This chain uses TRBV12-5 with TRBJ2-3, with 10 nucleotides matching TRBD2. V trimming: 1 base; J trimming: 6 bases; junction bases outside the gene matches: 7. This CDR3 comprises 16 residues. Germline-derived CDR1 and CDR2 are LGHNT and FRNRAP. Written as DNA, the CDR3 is TGTGCTAGTGGTTTGGGCCTAGCGGGGGCAGGGGATACGCAGTATTTT. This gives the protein CASGLGLAGAGDTQYF.

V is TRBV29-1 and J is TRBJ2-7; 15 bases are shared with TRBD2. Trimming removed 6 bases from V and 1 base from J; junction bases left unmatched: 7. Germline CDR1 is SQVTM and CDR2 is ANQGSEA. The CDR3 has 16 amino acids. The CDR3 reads CSVRTSGGASSYEQYF. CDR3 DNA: TGCAGCGTACGGACTAGCGGGGGGGCCTCATCCTACGAGCAGTACTTC.

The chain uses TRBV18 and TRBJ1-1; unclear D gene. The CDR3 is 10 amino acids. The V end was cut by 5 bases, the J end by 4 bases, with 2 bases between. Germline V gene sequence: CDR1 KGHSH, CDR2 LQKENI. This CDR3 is CASSSTEAFF. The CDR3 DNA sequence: TGTGCCAGCTCATCCACTGAAGCTTTCTTT.

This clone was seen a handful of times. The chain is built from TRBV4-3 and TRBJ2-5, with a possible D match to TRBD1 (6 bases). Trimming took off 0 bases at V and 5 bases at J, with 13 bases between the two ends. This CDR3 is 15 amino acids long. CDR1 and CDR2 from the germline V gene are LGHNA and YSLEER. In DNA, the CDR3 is TGCGCCAGCAGCCAAGACGTAGGTAGGGGGGAGACCCAGTACTTC. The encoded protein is CASSQDVGRGETQYF.

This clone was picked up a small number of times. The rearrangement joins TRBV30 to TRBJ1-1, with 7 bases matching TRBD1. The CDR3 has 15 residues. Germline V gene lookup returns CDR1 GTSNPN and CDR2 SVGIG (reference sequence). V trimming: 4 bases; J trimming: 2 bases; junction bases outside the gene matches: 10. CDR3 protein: CAWIPPDRHNTEAFF. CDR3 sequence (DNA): TGTGCCTGGATCCCACCGGACAGGCACAACACTGAAGCTTTCTTT.

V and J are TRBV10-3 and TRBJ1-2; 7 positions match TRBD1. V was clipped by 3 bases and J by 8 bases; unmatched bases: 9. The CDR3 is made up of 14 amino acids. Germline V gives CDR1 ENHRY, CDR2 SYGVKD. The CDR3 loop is CAISDGSGTVGYTF. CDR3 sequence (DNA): TGTGCCATCAGTGATGGTTCGGGGACAGTCGGCTACACCTTC.

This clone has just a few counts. Here the CDR3 DNA reads TGCAGCGTTGACCTAGGCTCCTACGAGCAGTACTTC. Protein product: CSVDLGSYEQYF. The rearrangement uses TRBV29-1 and TRBJ2-7; no reliable D call. This CDR3 is 12 amino acids long. Trimming removed 3 bases at V and 0 bases at J, with 6 bases between. Germline assignment: CDR1 SQVTM and CDR2 ANQGSEA.

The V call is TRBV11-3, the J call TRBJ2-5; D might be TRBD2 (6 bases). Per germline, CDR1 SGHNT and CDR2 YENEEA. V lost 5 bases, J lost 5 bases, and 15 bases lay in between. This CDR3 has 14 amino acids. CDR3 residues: CASSRGSRKETQYF. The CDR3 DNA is TGTGCCAGCAGCCGGGGGAGCAGGAAGGAGACCCAGTACTTC.

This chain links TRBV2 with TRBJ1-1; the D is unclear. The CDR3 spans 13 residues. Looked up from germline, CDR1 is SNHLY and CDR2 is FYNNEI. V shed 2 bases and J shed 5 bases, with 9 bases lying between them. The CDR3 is CASSETRQTEAFF. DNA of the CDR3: TGTGCCAGCAGTGAAACCCGGCAGACTGAAGCTTTCTTT.

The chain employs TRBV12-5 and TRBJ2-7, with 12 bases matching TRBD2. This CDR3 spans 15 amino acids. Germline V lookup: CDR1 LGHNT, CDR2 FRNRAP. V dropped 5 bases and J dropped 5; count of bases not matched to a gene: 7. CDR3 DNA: TGTGCTAGTGGTCCCGGACTAGCGGGGAACCACGAGCAGTACTTC. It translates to CASGPGLAGNHEQYF.

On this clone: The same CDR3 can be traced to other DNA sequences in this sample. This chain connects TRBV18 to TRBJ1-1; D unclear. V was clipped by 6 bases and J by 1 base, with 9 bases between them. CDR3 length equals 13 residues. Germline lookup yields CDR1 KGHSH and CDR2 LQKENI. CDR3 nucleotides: TGTGCCAGCTCTCGCGACAAGAACACTGAAGCTTTCTTT. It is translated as CASSRDKNTEAFF.

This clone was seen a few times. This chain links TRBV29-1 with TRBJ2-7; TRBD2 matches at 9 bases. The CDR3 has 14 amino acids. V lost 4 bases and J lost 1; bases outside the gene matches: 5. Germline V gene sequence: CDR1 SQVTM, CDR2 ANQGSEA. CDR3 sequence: CSVATLAGSYEQYF. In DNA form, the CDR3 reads TGCAGCGTTGCAACGCTAGCGGGGTCCTACGAGCAGTACTTC.

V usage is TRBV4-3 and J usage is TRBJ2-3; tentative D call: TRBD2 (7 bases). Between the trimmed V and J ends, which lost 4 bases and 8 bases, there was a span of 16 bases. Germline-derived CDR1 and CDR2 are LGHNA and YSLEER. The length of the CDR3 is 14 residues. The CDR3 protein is CASSPEGGTATQYF. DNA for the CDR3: TGCGCCAGCAGCCCTGAGGGGGGGACGGCTACGCAGTATTTT.

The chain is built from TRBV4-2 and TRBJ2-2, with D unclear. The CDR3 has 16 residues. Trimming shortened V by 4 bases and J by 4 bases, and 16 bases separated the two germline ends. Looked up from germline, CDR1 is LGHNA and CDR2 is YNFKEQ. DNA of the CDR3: TGTGCCAGCAGCCCTCCGACTGGGGATAGCACCGGGGAGCTGTTTTTT. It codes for CASSPPTGDSTGELFF.

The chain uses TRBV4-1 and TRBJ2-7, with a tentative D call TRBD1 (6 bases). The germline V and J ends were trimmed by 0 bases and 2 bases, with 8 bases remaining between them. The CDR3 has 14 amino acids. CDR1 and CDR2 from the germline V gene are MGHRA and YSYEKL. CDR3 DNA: TGCGCCAGCAGCCAAGATCAGGGGACCTACGAGCAGTACTTC. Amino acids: CASSQDQGTYEQYF.

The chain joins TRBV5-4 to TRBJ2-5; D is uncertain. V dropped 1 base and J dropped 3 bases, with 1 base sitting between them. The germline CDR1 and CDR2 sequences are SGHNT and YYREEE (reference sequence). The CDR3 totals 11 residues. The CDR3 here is CASSLKETQYF. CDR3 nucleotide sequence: TGTGCCAGCAGCTTGAAAGAGACCCAGTACTTC. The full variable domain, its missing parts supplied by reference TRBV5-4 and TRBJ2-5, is ETGVTQSPTHLIKTRGQQVTLRCSSQSGHNTVSWYQQALGQGPQFIFQYYREEENGRGNFPPRFSGLQFPNYSSELNVNALELDDSALYLCASSLKETQYFGPGTRLLVL.

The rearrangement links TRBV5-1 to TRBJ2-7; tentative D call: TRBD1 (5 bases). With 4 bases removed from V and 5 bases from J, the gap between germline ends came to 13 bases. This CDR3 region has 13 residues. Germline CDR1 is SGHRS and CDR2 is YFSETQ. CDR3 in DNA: TGCGCCAGCAGCCCGTTTGGGGCGGACGAGCAGTACTTC. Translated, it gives CASSPFGADEQYF.

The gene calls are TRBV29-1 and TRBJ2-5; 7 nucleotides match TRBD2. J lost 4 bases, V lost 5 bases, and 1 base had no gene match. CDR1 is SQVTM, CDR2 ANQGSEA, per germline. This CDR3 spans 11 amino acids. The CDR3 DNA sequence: TGCAGCGTTAGGGAGGGAGAGACCCAGTACTTC. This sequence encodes CSVREGETQYF.

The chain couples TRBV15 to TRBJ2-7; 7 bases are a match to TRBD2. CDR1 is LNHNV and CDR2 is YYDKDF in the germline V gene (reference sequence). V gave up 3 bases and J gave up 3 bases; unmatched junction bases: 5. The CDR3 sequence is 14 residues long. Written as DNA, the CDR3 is TGTGCCACCAGCAGGGCGGGGGTCTACTACGAGCAGTACTTC. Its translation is CATSRAGVYYEQYF.

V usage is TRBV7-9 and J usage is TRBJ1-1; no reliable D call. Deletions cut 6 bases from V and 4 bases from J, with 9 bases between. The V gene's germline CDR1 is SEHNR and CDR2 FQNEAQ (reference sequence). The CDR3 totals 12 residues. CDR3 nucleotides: TGTGCCAGCAGGCGTGTTACCACTGAAGCTTTCTTT. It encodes CASRRVTTEAFF.

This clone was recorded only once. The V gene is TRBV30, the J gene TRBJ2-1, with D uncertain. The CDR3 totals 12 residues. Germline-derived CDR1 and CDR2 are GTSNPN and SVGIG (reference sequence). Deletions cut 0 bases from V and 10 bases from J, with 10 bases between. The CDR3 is CAWSVRRFEQFF. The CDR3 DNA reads TGTGCCTGGAGTGTCCGTCGCTTCGAGCAGTTCTTC.

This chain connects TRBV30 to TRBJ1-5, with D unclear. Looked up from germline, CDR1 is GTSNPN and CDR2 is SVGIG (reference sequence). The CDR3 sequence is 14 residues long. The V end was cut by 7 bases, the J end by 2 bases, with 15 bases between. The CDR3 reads CAYGVTRGNQPQHF. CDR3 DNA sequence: TGTGCCTACGGGGTTACGCGAGGCAATCAGCCCCAGCATTTT.

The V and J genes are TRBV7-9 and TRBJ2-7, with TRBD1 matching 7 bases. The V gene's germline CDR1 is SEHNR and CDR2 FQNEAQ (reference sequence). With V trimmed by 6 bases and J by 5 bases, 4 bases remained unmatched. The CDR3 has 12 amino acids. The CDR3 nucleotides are TGTGCCAGCAGACACACAGGGGACGAGCAGTACTTC. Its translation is CASRHTGDEQYF.